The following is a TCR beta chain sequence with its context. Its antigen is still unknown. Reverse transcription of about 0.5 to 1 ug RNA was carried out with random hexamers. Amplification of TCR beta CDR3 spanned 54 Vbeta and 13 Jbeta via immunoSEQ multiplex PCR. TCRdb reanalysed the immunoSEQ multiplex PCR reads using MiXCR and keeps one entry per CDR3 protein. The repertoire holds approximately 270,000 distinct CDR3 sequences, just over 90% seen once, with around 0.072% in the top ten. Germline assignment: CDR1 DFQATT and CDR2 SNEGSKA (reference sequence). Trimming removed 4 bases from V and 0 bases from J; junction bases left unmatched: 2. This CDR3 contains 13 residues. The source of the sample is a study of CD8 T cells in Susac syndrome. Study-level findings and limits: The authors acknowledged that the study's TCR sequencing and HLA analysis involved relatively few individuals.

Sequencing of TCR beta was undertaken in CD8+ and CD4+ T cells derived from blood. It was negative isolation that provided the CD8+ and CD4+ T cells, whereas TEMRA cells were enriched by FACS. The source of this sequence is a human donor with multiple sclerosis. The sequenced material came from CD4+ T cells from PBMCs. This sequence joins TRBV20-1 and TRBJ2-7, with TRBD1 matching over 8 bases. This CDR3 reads CSANRGSSYEQYF. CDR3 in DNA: TGCAGTGCTAACAGGGGGAGCTCCTACGAGCAGTACTTC.